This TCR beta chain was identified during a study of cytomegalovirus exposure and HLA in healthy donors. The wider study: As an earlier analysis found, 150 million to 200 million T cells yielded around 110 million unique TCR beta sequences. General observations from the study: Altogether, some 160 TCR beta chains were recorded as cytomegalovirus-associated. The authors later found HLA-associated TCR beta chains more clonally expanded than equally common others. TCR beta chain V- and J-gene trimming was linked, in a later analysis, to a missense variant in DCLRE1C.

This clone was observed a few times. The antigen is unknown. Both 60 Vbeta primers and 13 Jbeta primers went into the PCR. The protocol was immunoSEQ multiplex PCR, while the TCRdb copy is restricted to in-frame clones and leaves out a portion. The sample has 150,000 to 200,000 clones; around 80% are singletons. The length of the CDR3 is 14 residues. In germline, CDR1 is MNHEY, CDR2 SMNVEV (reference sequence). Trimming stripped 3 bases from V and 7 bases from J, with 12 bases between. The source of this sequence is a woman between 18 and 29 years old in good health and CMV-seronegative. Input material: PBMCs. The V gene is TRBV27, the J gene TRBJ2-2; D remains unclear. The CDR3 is CASSLTRQVGELFF. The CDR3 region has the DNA TGTGCCAGCAGTTTGACCCGACAAGTCGGGGAGCTGTTTTTT.